Below are 3 T cell receptor beta chains sequenced from a single sample in a study of shared T cell receptors in the human thymus. Sequencing used immunoSEQ multiplex PCR; TCRdb keeps in-frame clones, though not all of them. The profile shows 700,000 to 750,000 clones, roughly 85% of them singletons. These data were likewise used in another study, on human thymus T cells.

Sequenced material: thymocytes. The receptors here all came from a girl under three years old with a congenital heart defect.

The rearrangement uses TRBV11-2 and TRBJ2-3; possible D gene TRBD2, 7 bases. The CDR3 is 14 residues long. CDR1 and CDR2 (germline): SGHAT, FQNNGV. The ends were cut back, 1 base at V and 4 bases at J, with 9 bases in the middle. CDR3 sequence: CASSLGGGPDTQYF. CDR3 in DNA: TGTGCCAGCAGCTTAGGCGGGGGCCCAGATACGCAGTATTTT.

The rearrangement links TRBV28 to TRBJ1-2; D possibly corresponds to TRBD1 (6 bases). The CDR3 runs to 15 residues. The V gene lost 2 bases and the J gene lost 3 bases, with 13 bases spanning the gap. Germline loops: CDR1 MDHEN, CDR2 SYDVKM. Written as DNA, the CDR3 is TGTGCCAGCAGTTTAGTCCCAGGGGCGGACTATGGCTACACCTTC. Protein product: CASSLVPGADYGYTF.

The chain links TRBV6-1 to TRBJ1-5; tentatively, D is TRBD1 (5 bases). The CDR3 has 16 residues. The V end was cut by 0 bases, the J end by 5 bases, with 14 bases between. Germline CDR1 reads MNHNS; CDR2 reads SASEGT. The CDR3 DNA follows: TGTGCCAGCAGTGAAGCGCGACAGCTAAGCTATCAGCCCCAGCATTTT. Protein: CASSEARQLSYQPQHF.